The following is a TCR beta chain sequence with its context. Looked up from germline, CDR1 is DFQATT and CDR2 is SNEGSKA (reference sequence). The V and J ends lost 6 bases and 4 bases respectively, with 15 bases between them. There are 13 residues in the CDR3. With each sample, at least 5 micrograms of total RNA were extracted. The use of a sample-barcoded 5' primer and a J-beta primer mix characterized a second PCR of about 7 to 12 cycles. TCRdb called the 5' RACE reads again in MiXCR, with one record for every CDR3 protein. The table lists 730,000 or so distinct CDR3 sequences, 40% to 50% of them singletons. The entry originates in a study of blood T cells in healthy people across ages.

Material for sequencing was blood. The V and J genes are TRBV20-1 and TRBJ1-2; D is possibly TRBD1 (6 bases). This receptor was identified in a man older than 75 in good health. The DNA of the CDR3 is TGCAGTGCAACCGCGGGGGGCGGCTATGGCTACACCTTC. Its translation is CSATAGGGYGYTF.